This TCR beta chain derives from a study of blood T cell repertoires in COVID-19. TCRdb's table, derived via immunoSEQ multiplex PCR, lists solely in-frame clones and lacks some. The sample gives around 190,000 clones, roughly 86% of which show up once; 9% to 12% is in the top ten. Germline V gene sequence: CDR1 ENHRY, CDR2 SYGVKD. The V end lost 0 bases, the J end lost 3 bases, and 6 bases lay between the germline ends. The CDR3 is 14 residues long. This chain links TRBV10-3 with TRBJ2-1; the D gene is possibly TRBD1 (5 bases). Sample: PBMCs or T cells enriched from blood (not recorded which). The TCR comes from a man aged 18 to 35 with acute COVID-19. The DNA of the CDR3 is TGTGCCATCAGTGAGTCGACAGACTACAATGAGCAGTTCTTC. Amino acids: CAISESTDYNEQFF.